This TCR beta chain was retrieved from a study of blood T cell repertoires in COVID-19. Authors' analysis steps: It was from reference gene primer amplification that nucleated cell counts were estimated. TCRdb keeps only in-frame clones here, not all; method: immunoSEQ multiplex PCR. For V, J and clone size, that table is used; D and trimming come from the DNA. The sample shows 300,000 to 450,000 clones, 70% to 90% of them seen only once. The CDR3 contains 15 residues. Germline V gene data show CDR1 as LGHNA and CDR2 as YSLEER. V shed 0 bases and J shed 0 bases, with 8 bases lying between them. The chain recombines TRBV4-3 with TRBJ1-1; D is undetermined. The TCR sequence derives from a woman in her twenties or thirties with COVID-19, enrolled during active disease. Sequenced material: peripheral blood. As DNA, the CDR3 is TGCGCCAGCAGCCAAGAGGGCGGGGTGAACACTGAAGCTTTCTTT. It is translated as CASSQEGGVNTEAFF.